The text below deals with one T cell receptor (beta chain). There were only healthy Caucasians among the donors. TCRdb redid the calling of the 5' RACE reads with MiXCR, one entry per CDR3 protein. The sample comprises 1.5 million to 2 million distinct CDR3 sequences, more than 30% of which are singletons, and over 0.25% rests with the top ten. This entry is derived from a study of identical twins. CDR1 is DFQATT, CDR2 SNEGSKA, per germline (reference sequence). V lost 3 bases to trimming and J lost 6 bases, with 14 bases between them. The CDR3 totals 13 residues. Sequences were obtained from cord blood. The chain has TRBV20-1 and TRBJ1-2; the D gene is possibly TRBD1 (5 bases). This TCR was recovered from a newborn girl in good health. In DNA form, the CDR3 reads TGCAGTGCTAGTGTAGGGACTTTCCATGGCTACACCTTC. Translation: CSASVGTFHGYTF.